A single sample is the source of the 26 T cell receptor beta chains below, sequenced in a study of CD8+CD57+ T cells in acquired aplastic anemia. CDR3 and TCR beta VDJ profiling relied on a genomic DNA template. One entry per CDR3 protein results from TCRdb running MiXCR on the reads. The profile shows 250,000 to 300,000 distinct CDR3 sequences, around 60% of them singletons. The sequenced material came from sorted CD4+, CD8+, or CD8+CD57+ T cells (not recorded which) from PBMCs. These receptors originate from a human donor with severe aplastic anemia or a healthy control (not recorded which).

V is TRBV7-9 and J is TRBJ2-3, with unresolved D. This CDR3 has 15 amino acids. V dropped 1 base and J dropped 0 bases, with 8 bases sitting between them. The germline V gene encodes CDR1 SEHNR and CDR2 FQNEAQ (reference sequence). This chain's CDR3 is CASSLVALSTDTQYF. CDR3 coding DNA: TGTGCCAGCAGCTTAGTGGCCCTCAGCACAGATACGCAGTATTTT.

The V gene is TRBV20-1, the J gene TRBJ1-2, with 8 positions matching TRBD1. Germline CDR1 reads DFQATT; CDR2 reads SNEGSKA (reference sequence). V lost 6 bases, J lost 6 bases, and 12 bases stayed unmatched. The CDR3 covers 14 residues. CDR3 in amino acids: CSAPGGAGVDGYTF. CDR3 nucleotides: TGCAGTGCCCCAGGGGGCGCAGGTGTTGATGGCTACACCTTC.

J is TRBJ1-5 and V is TRBV5-1; D possibly corresponds to TRBD1 (5 bases). V lost 4 bases and J 5 bases, leaving 10 bases between the germline ends. The CDR3 has 13 amino acids. Germline lookup yields CDR1 SGHRS and CDR2 YFSETQ. CDR3 DNA: TGCGCCAGCAGCAGGGACGGCTATCAGCCCCAGCATTTT. This encodes CASSRDGYQPQHF.

This chain joins TRBV15 and TRBJ1-1; no reliable D call. The germline gives CDR1 LNHNV, CDR2 YYDKDF (reference sequence). Trimming left V 8 bases short and J 0 bases short, with 13 bases between. The CDR3 extends over 14 amino acids. DNA for the CDR3: TGTGCCACCCACTCTCCCCAGTTGAACACTGAAGCTTTCTTT. Protein product: CATHSPQLNTEAFF.

The chain links TRBV4-2 to TRBJ2-5, with D perhaps TRBD2 (5 bases). The CDR3 is made up of 14 amino acids. Trimming cost V 5 bases and J 3 bases, with 13 bases left between them. Germline V gene data show CDR1 as LGHNA and CDR2 as YNFKEQ. The CDR3 loop is CASSNKDGKETQYF. The CDR3 bases are TGTGCCAGCAGCAACAAGGACGGGAAAGAGACCCAGTACTTC.

This chain joins TRBV7-6 and TRBJ1-2; TRBD1 might be the D (5 bases). Germline assignment: CDR1 SGHVS and CDR2 FNYEAQ. The V and J ends lost 3 bases and 8 bases respectively, with 25 bases between them. The CDR3 sequence is 17 residues long. The CDR3 sequence is CASSFGGEQGRIYGYTF. The CDR3 DNA reads TGTGCCAGCAGCTTCGGGGGGGAGCAGGGACGCATCTACGGCTACACCTTC.

The rearrangement joins TRBV5-6 to TRBJ1-6; D is possibly TRBD1 (6 bases). CDR1 and CDR2 (germline): SGHDT, YYEEEE. This CDR3 has 16 residues. Trimming took off 1 base at V and 7 bases at J, with 15 bases between the two ends. In DNA, the CDR3 is TGTGCCAGCAGCTTGCGGACCCGGGACAACAATTCACCCCTCCACTTT. It codes for CASSLRTRDNNSPLHF.

The chain is built from TRBV5-6 and TRBJ1-1; D not certain. Trimming pared 4 bases from V and 10 bases from J, leaving 14 bases between. This CDR3 is built from 12 residues. Germline CDR1 reads SGHDT; CDR2 reads YYEEEE. The CDR3 loop is CASSEVGIGAFF. The CDR3 region has the DNA TGTGCCAGCAGCGAAGTTGGAATCGGAGCTTTCTTT. Drawing the rest from reference TRBV5-6 and TRBJ1-1, the complete variable domain is DAGVTQSPTHLIKTRGQQVTLRCSPKSGHDTVSWYQQALGQGPQFIFQYYEEEERQRGNFPDRFSGHQFPNYSSELNVNALLLGDSALYLCASSEVGIGAFFGQGTRLTVV.

The chain is built from TRBV7-9 and TRBJ2-7; D is undetermined. The CDR3 consists of 14 residues. V lost 6 bases and J 2 bases, leaving 14 bases between the germline ends. Germline V gives CDR1 SEHNR, CDR2 FQNEAQ (reference sequence). CDR3 nucleotide sequence: TGTGCCAGCAGTGAAAGGCACACCCCCTACGAGCAGTACTTC. Its protein is CASSERHTPYEQYF.

V and J are TRBV9 and TRBJ2-2, with TRBD2 matching 8 bases. The trim removed 2 bases at V and 3 bases at J, leaving 6 bases unmatched. This CDR3 has 16 amino acids. Per germline, CDR1 SGDLS and CDR2 YYNGEE. The CDR3 is CASSVEGLGDTGELFF. The CDR3 DNA sequence: TGTGCCAGCAGCGTCGAGGGACTAGGCGACACCGGGGAGCTGTTTTTT.

The V gene is TRBV2, the J gene TRBJ1-4; D is possibly TRBD1 (6 bases). This CDR3 contains 11 residues. Deletions cut 11 bases from V and 11 bases from J, with 15 bases between. The germline CDR1 and CDR2 sequences are SNHLY and FYNNEI. As DNA, the CDR3 is TGTGCCGGCCTTTCAGGGGAGAAACTGTTTTTT. Its protein product is CAGLSGEKLFF.

The V call is TRBV2, the J call TRBJ2-7, with D uncertain. With 4 bases removed from V and 2 bases from J, the gap between germline ends came to 9 bases. The CDR3 is 13 residues long. CDR1 is SNHLY, CDR2 FYNNEI, per germline. The CDR3 DNA follows: TGTGCCAGCAGTGCTTCCAGCACCTACGAGCAGTACTTC. It yields the protein CASSASSTYEQYF.

This sequence joins TRBV10-1 and TRBJ2-2, with TRBD1 matching over 8 bases. Losses at the gene ends were 3 bases for V and 1 base for J; bases not matched to a gene: 1. This CDR3 is 15 amino acids long. From germline, CDR1 is WNHNN and CDR2 SYGVQD (reference sequence). DNA of the CDR3: TGCGCCAGCAGTGACGGGACAGGGAACACCGGGGAGCTGTTTTTT. Encoded protein: CASSDGTGNTGELFF.

The J gene is TRBJ1-6, the V gene TRBV6-1, with D possibly matching TRBD1 (6 bases). Germline CDR1 MNHNS, CDR2 SASEGT. The CDR3 totals 16 residues. V gave up 6 bases and J gave up 0 bases, with 12 bases separating them. The CDR3 sequence is CASRSTGSSYNSPLHF. CDR3 in DNA: TGTGCCAGCAGATCCACAGGGAGCTCCTATAATTCACCCCTCCACTTT.

This clonotype was observed once. The rearrangement links TRBV10-2 to TRBJ2-5, with no clear D. The assigned J gene may be wrong: the sequence end matches TRBJ2-1 better. Looked up from germline, CDR1 is WSHSY and CDR2 is SAAADI. This CDR3 is 12 amino acids long. CDR3 coding DNA: TGCGCCAGCACGGAACTTAACAATGAGCAGTTCTTC. Protein product: CASTELNNEQFF.

This clonotype was observed many times. The chain is built from TRBV7-2 and TRBJ1-1, with a weak D call TRBD1 (5 bases). The CDR3 spans 14 residues. Germline V CDR1 and CDR2: SGHTA, FQGNSA. Between the trimmed V and J ends, which lost 5 bases and 1 base, there was a span of 11 bases. CDR3 bases: TGTGCCAGCAGCCGGATGGGGGAGAACACTGAAGCTTTCTTT. Encoded protein: CASSRMGENTEAFF.

In this sample, this clonotype turned up a few times. The rearrangement uses TRBV12-3 or TRBV12-4 and TRBJ2-7; unclear D gene. V lost 7 bases and J 3 bases, leaving 10 bases between the germline ends. This CDR3 spans 12 amino acids. CDR3 region: CASNFDRYEQYF. CDR3 DNA sequence: TGTGCCAGCAACTTCGACCGCTACGAGCAGTACTTC.

This clonotype was seen ten or more times. V and J are TRBV11-2 and TRBJ2-2; possibly TRBD2 for D (6 bases). The V and J ends lost 5 bases and 1 base respectively, with 11 bases between them. This CDR3 is built from 15 residues. The germline V gene encodes CDR1 SGHAT and CDR2 FQNNGV. The CDR3 nucleotides are TGTGCCAGCAGCCCCCCGGGACTGAACACCGGGGAGCTGTTTTTT. Residues: CASSPPGLNTGELFF. Combining the CDR3 with reference TRBV11-2 and TRBJ2-2 gives the whole variable domain EAGVAQSPRYKIIEKRQSVAFWCNPISGHATLYWYQQILGQGPKLLIQFQNNGVVDDSQLPKDRFSAERLKGVDSTLKIQPAKLEDSAVYLCASSPPGLNTGELFFGEGSRLTVL.

The chain uses TRBV29-1 and TRBJ2-7; 8 bases are a match to TRBD1. Germline V gives CDR1 SQVTM, CDR2 ANQGSEA. V lost 6 bases, J lost 1 base, and 8 bases stayed unmatched. This CDR3 has 14 residues. The CDR3 is CSVAGQGSSYEQYF. The CDR3 coding sequence is TGCAGCGTGGCCGGACAGGGTAGTTCCTACGAGCAGTACTTC.

The sample holds many counts of this clonotype. The gene calls are TRBV19 and TRBJ1-5; TRBD1 is a possible D gene (5 bases). The germline V and J ends were trimmed by 4 bases and 0 bases, with 13 bases remaining between them. The length of the CDR3 is 16 residues. Germline-derived CDR1 and CDR2 are LNHDA and SQIVND (reference sequence). For the CDR3, the DNA is TGTGCCAGTAGTAACCTCACAGGATATAGCAATCAGCCCCAGCATTTT. It yields the protein CASSNLTGYSNQPQHF.

In its sample, this clonotype was seen a few times. The chain employs TRBV7-2 and TRBJ2-7; D might be TRBD2 (6 bases). Germline assignment: CDR1 SGHTA and CDR2 FQGNSA. This CDR3 has 13 residues. V lost 1 base and J 6 bases, leaving 10 bases between the germline ends. Here the CDR3 reads CASSLETSSEQYF. CDR3 coding DNA: TGTGCCAGCAGCTTAGAAACTAGCAGCGAGCAGTACTTC.

This clonotype appeared many times. The gene calls are TRBV9 and TRBJ1-5, with 9 bases aligning to TRBD1. V shed 3 bases and J 0 bases; nucleotides not matched to a gene: 1. The CDR3 extends over 15 amino acids. Germline assignment: CDR1 SGDLS and CDR2 YYNGEE. CDR3 residues: CASSETGGSNQPQHF. The DNA for the CDR3 is TGTGCCAGCAGCGAGACAGGGGGTAGCAATCAGCCCCAGCATTTT.

This sequence joins TRBV10-2 and TRBJ2-7, with TRBD2 as a possible D gene (6 bases). Germline V gene lookup returns CDR1 WSHSY and CDR2 SAAADI. This CDR3 contains 14 residues. The ends were cut back, 6 bases at V and 3 bases at J, with 15 bases in the middle. The CDR3 reads CASSAGTSYYEQYF. The CDR3 DNA reads TGCGCCAGCAGCGCCGGGACTTCCTACTACGAGCAGTACTTC.

This clonotype was recorded at least ten times. The chain recombines TRBV11-1 with TRBJ2-7; the D gene is possibly TRBD1 (6 bases). The germline V gene has CDR1 SGHAT and CDR2 FQDESV (reference sequence). Trimming left V 3 bases short and J 4 bases short, with 16 bases between. CDR3 length: 15 residues. The CDR3 reads CASSLDSSPFYEQYF. The DNA for the CDR3 is TGTGCCAGCAGCTTGGACAGCTCCCCGTTTTACGAGCAGTACTTC.

The chain is built from TRBV19 and TRBJ1-5, with D possibly TRBD1 on 5 matching bases. Germline CDR1 LNHDA, CDR2 SQIVND (reference sequence). Trimming left V 7 bases short and J 5 bases short, with 18 bases between. The CDR3 totals 15 residues. CDR3 in DNA: TGTGCCAGTAAGGAGCAGGGAGGTTTTTATCAGCCCCAGCATTTT. Translated: CASKEQGGFYQPQHF.

The chain combines TRBV6-1 with TRBJ1-6; perhaps TRBD1 as D (5 bases). V was shortened by 3 bases and J by 8 bases, with 11 bases between the two germline ends. In germline, CDR1 is MNHNS, CDR2 SASEGT. The CDR3 contains 14 residues. The CDR3 DNA is TGTGCCAGCAGTGAGGGGGACGGCGATTCACCCCTCCACTTT. Encoded protein: CASSEGDGDSPLHF.